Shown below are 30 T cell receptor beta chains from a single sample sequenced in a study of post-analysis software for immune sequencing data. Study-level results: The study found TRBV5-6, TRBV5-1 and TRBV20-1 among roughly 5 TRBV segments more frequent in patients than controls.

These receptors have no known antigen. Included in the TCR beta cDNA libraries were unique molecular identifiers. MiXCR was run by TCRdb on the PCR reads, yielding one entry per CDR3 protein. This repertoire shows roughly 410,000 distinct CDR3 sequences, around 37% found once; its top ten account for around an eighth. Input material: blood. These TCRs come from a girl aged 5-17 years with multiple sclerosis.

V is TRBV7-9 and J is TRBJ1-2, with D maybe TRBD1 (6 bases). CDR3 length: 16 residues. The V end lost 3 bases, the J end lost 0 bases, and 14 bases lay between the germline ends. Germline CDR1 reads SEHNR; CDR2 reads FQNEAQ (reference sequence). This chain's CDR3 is CASSFDRLAANYGYTF. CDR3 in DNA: TGTGCCAGCAGCTTTGACAGGCTCGCGGCTAACTATGGCTACACCTTC. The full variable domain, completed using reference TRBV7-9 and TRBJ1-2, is DTGVSQNPRHKITKRGQNVTFRCDPISEHNRLYWYRQTLGQGPEFLTYFQNEAQLEKSRLLSDRFSAERPKGSFSTLEIQRTEQGDSAMYLCASSFDRLAANYGYTFGSGTRLTVV.

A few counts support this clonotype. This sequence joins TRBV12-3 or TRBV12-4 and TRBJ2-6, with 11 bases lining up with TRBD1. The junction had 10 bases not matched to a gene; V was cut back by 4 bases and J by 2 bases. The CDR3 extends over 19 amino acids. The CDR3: CASSSLGQGELAGANVLTF. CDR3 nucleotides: TGTGCCAGCAGTTCTTTGGGACAGGGGGAATTAGCTGGGGCCAACGTCCTGACTTTC.

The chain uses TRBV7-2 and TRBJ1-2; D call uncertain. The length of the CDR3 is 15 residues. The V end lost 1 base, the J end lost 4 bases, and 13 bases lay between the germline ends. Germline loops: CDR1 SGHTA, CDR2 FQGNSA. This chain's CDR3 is CASSLGRSGLYGYTF. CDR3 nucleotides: TGTGCCAGCAGCTTAGGACGGTCAGGTCTCTATGGCTACACCTTC. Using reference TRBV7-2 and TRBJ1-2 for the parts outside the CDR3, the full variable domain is GAGVSQSPSNKVTEKGKDVELRCDPISGHTALYWYRQSLGQGLEFLIYFQGNSAPDKSGLPSDRFSAERTGGSVSTLTIQRTQQEDSAVYLCASSLGRSGLYGYTFGSGTRLTVV.

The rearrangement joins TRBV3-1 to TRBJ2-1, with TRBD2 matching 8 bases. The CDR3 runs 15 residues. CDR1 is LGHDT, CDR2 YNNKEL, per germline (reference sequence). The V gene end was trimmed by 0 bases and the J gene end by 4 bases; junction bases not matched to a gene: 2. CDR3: CASSQERGAYNEQFF. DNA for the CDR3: TGTGCCAGCAGCCAAGAGCGGGGGGCTTACAATGAGCAGTTCTTC.

The CDR3 coding sequence is TGTGCCAGCAGTTCGACAGGGATACACAATGAGCAGTTCTTC. Translating gives CASSSTGIHNEQFF. This chain connects TRBV12-3 or TRBV12-4 to TRBJ2-1; TRBD1 matches 7 bases. CDR3 length: 14 residues. With V trimmed by 4 bases and J by 5 bases, 5 bases remained unmatched.

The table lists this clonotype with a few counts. CDR3 protein: CASRGPISSYEQYF. The CDR3 coding sequence is TGTGCCAGCCGCGGTCCGATAAGCTCCTACGAGCAGTACTTC. J is TRBJ2-7 and V is TRBV7-2; D call uncertain. The CDR3 runs 14 residues. CDR1 is SGHTA and CDR2 is FQGNSA in the germline V gene. V lost 8 bases, J lost 0 bases, and 14 bases lay in between.

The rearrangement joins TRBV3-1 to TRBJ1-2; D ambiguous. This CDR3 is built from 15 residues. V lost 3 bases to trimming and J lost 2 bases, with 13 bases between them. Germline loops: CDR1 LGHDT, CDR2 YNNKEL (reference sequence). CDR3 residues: CASSQRSGRNYGYTF. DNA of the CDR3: TGTGCCAGCAGCCAGAGGTCTGGACGGAACTATGGCTACACCTTC.

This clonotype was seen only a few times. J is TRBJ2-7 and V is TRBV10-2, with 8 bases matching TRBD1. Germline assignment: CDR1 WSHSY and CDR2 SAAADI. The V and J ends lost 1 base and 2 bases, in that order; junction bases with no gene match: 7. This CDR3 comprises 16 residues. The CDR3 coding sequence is TGCGCCAGCAGTGAGTTACCGGGACAGGCTGCCTACGAGCAGTACTTC. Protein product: CASSELPGQAAYEQYF.

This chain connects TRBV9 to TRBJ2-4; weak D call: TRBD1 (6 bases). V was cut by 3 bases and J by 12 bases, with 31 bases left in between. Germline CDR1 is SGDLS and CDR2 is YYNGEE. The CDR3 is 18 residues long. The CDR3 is CASSANCSTNRARGGQYF. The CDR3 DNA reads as TGTGCCAGCAGCGCCAACTGCTCAACCAACCGAGCAAGAGGGGGTCAGTACTTC. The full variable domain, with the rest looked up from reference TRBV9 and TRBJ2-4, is DSGVTQTPKHLITATGQRVTLRCSPRSGDLSVYWYQQSLDQGLQFLIQYYNGEERAKGNILERFSAQQFPDLHSELNLSSLELGDSALYFCASSANCSTNRARGGQYFGAGTRLSVL.

The CDR3 loop is CASSADTEAFF. DNA for the CDR3: TGCGCCAGCAGCGCGGACACTGAAGCTTTCTTT. The chain links TRBV5-1 to TRBJ1-1; D unclear. Looked up from germline, CDR1 is SGHRS and CDR2 is YFSETQ. This CDR3 comprises 11 residues. V lost 4 bases and J lost 3, with 4 bases in between.

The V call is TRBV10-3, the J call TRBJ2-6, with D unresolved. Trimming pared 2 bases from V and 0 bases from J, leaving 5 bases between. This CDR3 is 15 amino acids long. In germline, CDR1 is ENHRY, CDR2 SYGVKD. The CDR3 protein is CAISEGDSGANVLTF. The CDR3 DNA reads TGTGCCATCAGTGAGGGAGACTCTGGGGCCAACGTCCTGACTTTC.

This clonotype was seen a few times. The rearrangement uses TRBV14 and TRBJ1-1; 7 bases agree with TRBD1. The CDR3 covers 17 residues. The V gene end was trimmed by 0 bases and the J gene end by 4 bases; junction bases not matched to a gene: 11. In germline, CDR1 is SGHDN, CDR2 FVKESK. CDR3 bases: TGTGCCAGCAGCCAAGATATAGGGGGCGCATGGGCCACTGAAGCTTTCTTT. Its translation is CASSQDIGGAWATEAFF.

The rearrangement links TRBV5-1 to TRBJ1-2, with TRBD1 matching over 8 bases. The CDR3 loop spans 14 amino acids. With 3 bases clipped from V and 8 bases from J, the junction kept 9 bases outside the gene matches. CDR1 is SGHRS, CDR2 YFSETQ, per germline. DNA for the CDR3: TGCGCCAGCAGCTCGGCCCCAGGGGGCGAGGGCTACACCTTC. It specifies CASSSAPGGEGYTF.

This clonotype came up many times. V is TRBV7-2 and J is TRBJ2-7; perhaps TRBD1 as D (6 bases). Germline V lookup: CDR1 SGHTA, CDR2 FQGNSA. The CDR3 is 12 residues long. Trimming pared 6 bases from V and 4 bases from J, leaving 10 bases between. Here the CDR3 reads CASSSRGYEQYF. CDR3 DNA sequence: TGTGCCAGCAGTTCTAGGGGGTACGAGCAGTACTTC.

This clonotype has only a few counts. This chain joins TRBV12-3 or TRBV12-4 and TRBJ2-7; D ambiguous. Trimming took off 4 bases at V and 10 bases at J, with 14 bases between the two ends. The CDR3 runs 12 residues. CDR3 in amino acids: CASSSGRGRQYF. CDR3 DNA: TGTGCCAGCAGTTCTGGGCGAGGCCGTCAGTACTTC.

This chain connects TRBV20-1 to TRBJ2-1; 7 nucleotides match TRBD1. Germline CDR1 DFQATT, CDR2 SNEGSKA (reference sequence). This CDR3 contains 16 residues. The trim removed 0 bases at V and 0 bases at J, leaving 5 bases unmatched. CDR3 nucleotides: TGCAGTGCTAGAGATTTCGGGACAGACTCCTACAATGAGCAGTTCTTC. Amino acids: CSARDFGTDSYNEQFF.

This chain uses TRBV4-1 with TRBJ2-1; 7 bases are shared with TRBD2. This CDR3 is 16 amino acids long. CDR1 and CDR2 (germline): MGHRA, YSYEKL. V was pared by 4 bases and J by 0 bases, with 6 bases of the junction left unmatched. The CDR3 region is CASSPGLLHSYNEQFF. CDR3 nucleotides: TGCGCCAGCAGCCCGGGACTACTTCACTCCTACAATGAGCAGTTCTTC.

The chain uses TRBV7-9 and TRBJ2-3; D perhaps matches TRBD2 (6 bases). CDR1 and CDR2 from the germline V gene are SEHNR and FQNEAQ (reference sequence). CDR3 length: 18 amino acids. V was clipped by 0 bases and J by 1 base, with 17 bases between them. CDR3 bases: TGTGCCAGCAGCTTAGCGTGGGCTAGCGATGAGGGCACAGATACGCAGTATTTT. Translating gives CASSLAWASDEGTDTQYF.

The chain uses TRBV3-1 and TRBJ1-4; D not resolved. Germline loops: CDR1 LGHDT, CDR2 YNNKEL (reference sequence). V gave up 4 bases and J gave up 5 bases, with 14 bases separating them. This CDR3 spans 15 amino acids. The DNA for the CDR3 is TGTGCCAGCAGCCGTCGCGGACCCAAGAATGAAAAACTGTTTTTT. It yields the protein CASSRRGPKNEKLFF.

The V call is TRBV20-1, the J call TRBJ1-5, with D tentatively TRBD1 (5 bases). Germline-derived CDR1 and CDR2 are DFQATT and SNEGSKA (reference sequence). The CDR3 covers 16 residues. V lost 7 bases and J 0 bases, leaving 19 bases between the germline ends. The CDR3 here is CSVQGMGDNSNQPQHF. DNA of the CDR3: TGCAGTGTCCAGGGTATGGGAGATAATAGCAATCAGCCCCAGCATTTT.

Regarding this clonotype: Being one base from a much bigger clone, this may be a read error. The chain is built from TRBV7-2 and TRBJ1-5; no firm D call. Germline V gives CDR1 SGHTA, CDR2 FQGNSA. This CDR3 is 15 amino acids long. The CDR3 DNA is TGTGCCAGCAGCTTAGTGGGCAGTTTCAATCGGCCCCAGCATTTT. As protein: CASSLVGSFNRPQHF.

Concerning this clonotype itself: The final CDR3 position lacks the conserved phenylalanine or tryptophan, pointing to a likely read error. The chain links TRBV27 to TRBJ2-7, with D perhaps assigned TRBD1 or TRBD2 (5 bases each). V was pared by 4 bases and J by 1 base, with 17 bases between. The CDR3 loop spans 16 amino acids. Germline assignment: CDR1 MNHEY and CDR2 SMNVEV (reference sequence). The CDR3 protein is CASSSSLGRGSYEQYY. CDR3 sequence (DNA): TGTGCCAGCAGTTCATCTTTGGGACGCGGGTCCTACGAGCAGTACTAC.

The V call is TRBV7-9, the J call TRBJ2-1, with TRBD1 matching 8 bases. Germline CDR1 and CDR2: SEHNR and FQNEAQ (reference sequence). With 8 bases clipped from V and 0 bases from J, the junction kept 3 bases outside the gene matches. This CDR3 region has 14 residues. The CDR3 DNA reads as TGTGCCAGCCCCAGGGGGCTCTCCTACAATGAGCAGTTCTTC. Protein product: CASPRGLSYNEQFF.

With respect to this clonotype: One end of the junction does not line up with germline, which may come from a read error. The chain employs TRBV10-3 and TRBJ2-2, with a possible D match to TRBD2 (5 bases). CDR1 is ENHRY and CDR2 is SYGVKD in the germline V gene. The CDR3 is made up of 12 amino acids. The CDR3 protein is CAISGASGELLF. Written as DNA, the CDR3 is TGTGCCATCAGTGGAGCATCCGGGGAGCTGTTGTTT.

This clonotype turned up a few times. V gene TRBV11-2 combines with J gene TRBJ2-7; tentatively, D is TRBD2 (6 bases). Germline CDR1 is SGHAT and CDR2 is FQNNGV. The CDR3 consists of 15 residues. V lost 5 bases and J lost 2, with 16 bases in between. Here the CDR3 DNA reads TGTGCCAGCAGCCCGGCGGGGACCGGCACCTACGAGCAGTACTTC. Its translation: CASSPAGTGTYEQYF. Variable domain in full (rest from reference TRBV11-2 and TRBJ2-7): EAGVAQSPRYKIIEKRQSVAFWCNPISGHATLYWYQQILGQGPKLLIQFQNNGVVDDSQLPKDRFSAERLKGVDSTLKIQPAKLEDSAVYLCASSPAGTGTYEQYFGPGTRLTVT.

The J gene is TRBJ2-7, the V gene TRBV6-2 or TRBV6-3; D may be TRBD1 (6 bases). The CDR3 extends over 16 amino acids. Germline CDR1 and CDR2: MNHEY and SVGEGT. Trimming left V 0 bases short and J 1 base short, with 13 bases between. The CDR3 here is CASSYSEQGPSYEQYF. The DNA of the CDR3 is TGTGCCAGCAGTTACTCCGAGCAGGGGCCTTCCTACGAGCAGTACTTC.

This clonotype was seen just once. Here the CDR3 reads CASSLEETVPNTEAFF. CDR3 in DNA: TGTGCCAGCTCACTAGAAGAGACAGTACCGAACACTGAAGCTTTCTTT. This chain joins TRBV18 and TRBJ1-1, with TRBD1 as a possible D gene (5 bases). From germline, CDR1 is KGHSH and CDR2 LQKENI. V gave up 4 bases and J gave up 1 base, with 16 bases separating them. The CDR3 sequence is 16 residues long.

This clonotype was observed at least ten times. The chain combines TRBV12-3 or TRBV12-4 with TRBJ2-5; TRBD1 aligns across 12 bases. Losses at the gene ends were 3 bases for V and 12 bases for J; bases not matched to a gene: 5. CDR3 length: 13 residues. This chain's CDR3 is CASSFLGTGGKYF. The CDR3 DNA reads TGTGCCAGCAGTTTCTTGGGGACAGGGGGCAAGTACTTC.

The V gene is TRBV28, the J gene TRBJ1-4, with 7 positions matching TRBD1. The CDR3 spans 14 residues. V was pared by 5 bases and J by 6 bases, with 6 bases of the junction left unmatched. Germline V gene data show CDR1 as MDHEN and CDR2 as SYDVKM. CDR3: CASSLGTDHEKLFF. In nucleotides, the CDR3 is TGTGCCAGCAGTCTAGGGACAGACCATGAAAAACTGTTTTTT.

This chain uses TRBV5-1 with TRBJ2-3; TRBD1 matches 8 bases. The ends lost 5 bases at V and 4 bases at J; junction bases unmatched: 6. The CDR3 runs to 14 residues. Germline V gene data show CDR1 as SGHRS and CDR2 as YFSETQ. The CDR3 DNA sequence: TGCGCCAGCAGTTTCGGACAGGGCTCAGATACGCAGTATTTT. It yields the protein CASSFGQGSDTQYF.